This TCR beta chain appears in the sequencing data of a study of blood T cell repertoires in COVID-19. About the study: Whether acute or convalescent, the COVID-19 samples came from the United States, Italy and Spain. PBMCs, B-cell-depleted T cells, or T cells provided the cDNA or gDNA that made up the material.

Measured with immunoSEQ multiplex PCR; TCRdb has only the in-frame clones, and not every one. This sample has about 170,000 clones, with approximately 82% found just once. This CDR3 is built from 12 residues. V was pared by 10 bases and J by 7 bases, with 14 bases between. Per the germline V gene, CDR1 is LNHDA and CDR2 is SQIVND (reference sequence). Recruited during active infection, patients (from Seattle) were subsequently followed longitudinally. The clonotype was recovered from a middle-aged woman with COVID-19, enrolled during active disease. The chain is built from TRBV19 and TRBJ2-1, with D perhaps matching TRBD1 (6 bases). The sequencing sample was made of peripheral blood. The CDR3 sequence: CATATGKNEQFF. As DNA, the CDR3 is TGTGCCACAGCCACAGGGAAAAATGAGCAGTTCTTC.